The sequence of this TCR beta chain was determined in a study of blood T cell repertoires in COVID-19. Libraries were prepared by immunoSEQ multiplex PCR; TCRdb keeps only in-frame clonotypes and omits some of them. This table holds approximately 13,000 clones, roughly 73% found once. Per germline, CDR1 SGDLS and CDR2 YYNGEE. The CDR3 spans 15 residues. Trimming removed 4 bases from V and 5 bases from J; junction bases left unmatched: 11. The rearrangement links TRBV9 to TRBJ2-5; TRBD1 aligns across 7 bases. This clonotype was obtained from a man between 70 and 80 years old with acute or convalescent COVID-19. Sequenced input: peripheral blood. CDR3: CASSPVQGRGETQYF. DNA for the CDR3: TGTGCCAGCAGCCCGGTACAGGGGCGAGGGGAGACCCAGTACTTC.